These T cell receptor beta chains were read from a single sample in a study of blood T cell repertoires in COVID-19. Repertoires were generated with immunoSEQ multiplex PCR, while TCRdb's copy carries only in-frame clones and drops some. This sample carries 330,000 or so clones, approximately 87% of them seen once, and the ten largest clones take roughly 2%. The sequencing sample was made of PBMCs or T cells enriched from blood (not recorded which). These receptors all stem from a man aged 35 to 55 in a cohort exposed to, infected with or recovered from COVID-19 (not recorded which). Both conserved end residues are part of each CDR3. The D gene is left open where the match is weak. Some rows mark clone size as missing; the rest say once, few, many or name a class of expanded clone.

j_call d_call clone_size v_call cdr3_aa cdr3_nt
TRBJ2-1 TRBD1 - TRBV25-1 CASSDIQGASFNEQFF TGTGCCAGCAGTGACATACAGGGGGCGTCTTTTAATGAGCAGTTCTTC
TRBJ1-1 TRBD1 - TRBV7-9 CASRIGTDTEAFF TGTGCCAGCAGAATTGGGACAGACACTGAAGCTTTCTTT
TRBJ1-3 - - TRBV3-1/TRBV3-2 CASSQLRDGNTIYF TGTGCCAGCAGCCAATTGAGGGATGGAAACACCATATATTTT
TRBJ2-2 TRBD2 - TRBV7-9 CATGLATNTGELFF TGTGCCACAGGACTAGCGACGAACACCGGGGAGCTGTTTTTT
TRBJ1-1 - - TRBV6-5 CASSYSFARLNTEAFF TGTGCCAGCAGTTACTCTTTCGCCAGGCTGAACACTGAAGCTTTCTTT
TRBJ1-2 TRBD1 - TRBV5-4 CASSLQGALANYGYTF TGTGCCAGCAGCTTGCAGGGGGCCCTGGCTAACTATGGCTACACCTTC
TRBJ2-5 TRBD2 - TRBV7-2 CASSLRRGLARGETQYF TGTGCCAGCAGCCTCCGCAGAGGACTAGCAAGGGGGGAGACCCAGTACTTC
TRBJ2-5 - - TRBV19 CASSLTPTGSVETQYF TGTGCCAGTAGTCTAACCCCGACAGGATCGGTAGAGACCCAGTACTTC
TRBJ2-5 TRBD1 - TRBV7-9 CASSLGRVRGQETQYF TGTGCCAGCAGCTTAGGAAGGGTCAGGGGGCAAGAGACCCAGTACTTC
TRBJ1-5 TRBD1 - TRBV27 CASPTGVVPPQHF TGTGCCAGTCCTACAGGGGTGGTTCCGCCCCAGCATTTT
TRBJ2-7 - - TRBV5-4 CASSLGGSGGSYEQYF TGTGCCAGCAGCTTGGGTGGAAGCGGAGGCTCCTACGAGCAGTACTTC
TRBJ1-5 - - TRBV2 CASSIGNSNQPQHF TGTGCCAGCAGTATCGGTAATAGCAATCAGCCCCAGCATTTT
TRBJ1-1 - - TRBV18 CASSPTVNTEAFF TGTGCCAGCTCACCAACGGTGAACACTGAAGCTTTCTTT
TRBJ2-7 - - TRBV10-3 CAISDFGEQYF TGTGCCATCAGTGATTTCGGCGAGCAGTACTTC
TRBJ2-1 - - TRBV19 CASSTSSTNEQFF TGTGCCAGTAGTACTTCATCTACTAATGAGCAGTTCTTC
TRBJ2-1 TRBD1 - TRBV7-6 CASSLALPRDRGLNEQFF TGTGCCAGCAGCTTAGCGTTACCACGGGACAGGGGGTTAAATGAGCAGTTCTTC
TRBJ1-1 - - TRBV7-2 CASSLGANTEAFF TGTGCCAGCAGCTTAGGGGCGAACACTGAAGCTTTCTTT
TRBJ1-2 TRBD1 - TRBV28 CASSPIQGAQKGYTF TGTGCCAGCAGCCCGATACAGGGGGCGCAGAAGGGCTACACCTTC
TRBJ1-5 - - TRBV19 CASSGQFNQPQHF TGTGCCAGTAGCGGACAGTTTAATCAGCCCCAGCATTTT
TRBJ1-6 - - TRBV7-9 CASSPQGNSPLHF TGTGCCAGCAGCCCACAGGGAAATTCACCCCTCCACTTT
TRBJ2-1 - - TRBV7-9 CASSDGSSYNEQFF TGTGCCAGCAGCGACGGGAGCTCCTACAATGAGCAGTTCTTC
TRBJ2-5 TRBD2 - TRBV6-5 CASRTLAGQETQYF TGTGCCAGCAGAACACTAGCGGGGCAAGAGACCCAGTACTTC
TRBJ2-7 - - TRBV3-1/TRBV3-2 CASSQLALSSYEQYF TGTGCCAGCAGCCAACTAGCGCTGTCGTCCTACGAGCAGTACTTC
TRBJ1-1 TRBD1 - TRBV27 CASKDGQGRLNTEAFF TGTGCCAGCAAAGACGGACAGGGGCGGTTGAACACTGAAGCTTTCTTT
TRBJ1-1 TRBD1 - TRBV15 CATSREQTGATNTEAFF TGTGCCACCAGCAGAGAACAGACAGGGGCCACGAACACTGAAGCTTTCTTT
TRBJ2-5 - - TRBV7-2 CASSLARGFRYQETQYF TGTGCCAGCAGCTTAGCGCGGGGTTTTAGGTACCAAGAGACCCAGTACTTC
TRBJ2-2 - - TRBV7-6 CASSFFPEGGTGELFF TGTGCCAGCAGCTTTTTCCCCGAGGGTGGGACCGGGGAGCTGTTTTTT
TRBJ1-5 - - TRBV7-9 CASSPGGGRSNQPQHF TGTGCCAGCAGCCCCGGGGGGGGGAGGAGCAATCAGCCCCAGCATTTT
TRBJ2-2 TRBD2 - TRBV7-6 CASSLARSGRATGELFF TGTGCCAGCAGCTTAGCACGTAGCGGGAGGGCCACCGGGGAGCTGTTTTTT
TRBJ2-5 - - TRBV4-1 CASSAGKQETQYF TGCGCCAGCAGCGCGGGGAAACAAGAGACCCAGTACTTC
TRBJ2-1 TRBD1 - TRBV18 CASSTVGQGVNEQFF TGTGCCAGCTCGACCGTAGGACAGGGGGTCAATGAGCAGTTCTTC
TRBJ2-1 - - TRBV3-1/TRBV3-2 CASSQDRAGYEQFF TGTGCCAGCAGCCAAGATCGGGCGGGCTATGAGCAGTTCTTC
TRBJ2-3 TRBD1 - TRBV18 CASSPPDRGRGTDTQYF TGTGCCAGCTCACCACCGGACAGGGGGCGAGGCACAGATACGCAGTATTTT
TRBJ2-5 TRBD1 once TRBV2 CASSPGGKGQETQYF TGTGCCAGCAGTCCAGGGGGCAAGGGACAAGAGACCCAGTACTTC
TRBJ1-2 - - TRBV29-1 CSAGDNWGYTF TGCAGCGCTGGGGACAATTGGGGCTACACCTTC
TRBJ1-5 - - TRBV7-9 CASSLWSQPQHF TGTGCCAGCAGCTTATGGAGTCAGCCCCAGCATTTT
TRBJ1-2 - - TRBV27 CASSFNLRGNGYTF TGTGCCAGCAGTTTCAATCTCCGGGGGAATGGCTACACCTTC
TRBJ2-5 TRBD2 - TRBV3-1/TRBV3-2 CASSQREVETQYF TGTGCCAGCAGCCAACGGGAGGTGGAGACCCAGTACTTC
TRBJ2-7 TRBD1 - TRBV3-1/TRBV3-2 CASSRVGQGWMNEQYF TGTGCCAGCAGTCGCGTCGGACAGGGGTGGATGAACGAGCAGTACTTC
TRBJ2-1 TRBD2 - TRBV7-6 CASSLAPSGSGNEQFF TGTGCCAGCAGCTTAGCCCCTAGCGGGAGTGGGAATGAGCAGTTCTTC
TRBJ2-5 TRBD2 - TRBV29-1 CSALAGVQETQYF TGCAGCGCCTTAGCGGGAGTACAAGAGACCCAGTACTTC